The T cell receptor (beta chain) described here comes from a study of vaccination effects on CD4 cells after COVID-19. Study-wide context: Expansion of antigen-specific CD4+ T cells with viral peptide pools was carried out by the ViraFEST assay before sequencing. Two million PBMC per well received approximately 10 IU/ml IL-2 and approximately 10 ug/ml peptides in culture.

CD4+ T cells were isolated after nine to ten days of culture. Both day 3 and day 7 saw half the medium replaced with IL-2 medium. Overall study results and limits: By a late point after vaccination, infection- and vaccine-induced clones had shrunk markedly through clonal contraction.

Trimming shortened V by 1 base and J by 2 bases, and 8 bases separated the two germline ends. This CDR3 comprises 14 residues. Germline lookup yields CDR1 LGHDT and CDR2 YNNKEL (reference sequence). TCRdb keeps only in-frame clones here, not all; method: immunoSEQ multiplex PCR. The sample holds about 25,000 clones, roughly 73% seen once. In this sample, this clone turned up once. What it binds is not known. The chain links TRBV3-1 (or the pseudogene TRBV3-2) to TRBJ1-2; D is unresolved. The receptor was isolated from a human donor who received a COVID-19 vaccine. The sample consisted of CD4+ T cells from PBMCs cultured without peptide, taken before COVID-19 vaccination. The CDR3: CASSQVPTNYGYTF. The DNA for the CDR3 is TGTGCCAGCAGCCAAGTGCCGACAAACTATGGCTACACCTTC.